These 12 T cell receptor beta chains share one sample of origin, sequenced in a study of CD8+CD57+ T cells in acquired aplastic anemia. Template material for TCR beta VDJ and CDR3 profiling consisted of genomic DNA. TCRdb re-called the reads through MiXCR, storing one row per CDR3 protein. The data contain around 200,000 distinct CDR3 sequences, 45% to 60% of them seen just once; the ten biggest clones take up over 10%. Patients sequenced had flow cytometry evidence of CD8+CD57+ cell expansion. Sequenced input: sorted CD4+, CD8+, or CD8+CD57+ T cells (not recorded which) from PBMCs. The receptors here all came from a human donor with aplastic anemia.

With regard to this clonotype: A clone one base away is much larger, so this may be a read error. The gene calls are TRBV12-3 or TRBV12-4 and TRBJ1-5, with TRBD1 matching over 7 bases. CDR3 length: 15 residues. With V trimmed by 3 bases and J by 1 base, 3 bases remained unmatched. In nucleotides, the CDR3 is TGTGCCAGCAGTTTGGGGGGACAGAGCAATCAGCCCCAGCATTTT. It is translated as CASSLGGQSNQPQHF.

This clonotype was seen at least ten times. The V gene is TRBV20-1, the J gene TRBJ2-7; weak D call: TRBD1 (6 bases). Trimming took off 3 bases at V and 3 bases at J, with 9 bases between the two ends. CDR1 is DFQATT and CDR2 is SNEGSKA in the germline V gene (reference sequence). The CDR3 runs to 12 residues. The CDR3: CSARDSFYEQYF. DNA of the CDR3: TGCAGTGCTAGGGACAGTTTCTACGAGCAGTACTTC.

The chain couples TRBV12-3 or TRBV12-4 to TRBJ1-5; 8 bases are shared with TRBD1. The CDR3 consists of 14 residues. V shed 5 bases, J shed 6 bases, and the junction held 6 bases outside the gene matches. CDR3 sequence (DNA): TGTGCCAGCAGTCCGGACAGGGTGGCTCAGCCCCAGCATTTT. This sequence encodes CASSPDRVAQPQHF.

The CDR3 is CAISVGQRRTDTQYF. In nucleotides, the CDR3 is TGTGCCATCAGTGTTGGACAGAGACGCACAGATACGCAGTATTTT. This chain uses TRBV10-3 with TRBJ2-3; a possible D gene is TRBD1 (6 bases). V lost 4 bases and J 1 base, leaving 12 bases between the germline ends. The CDR3 sequence is 15 residues long. Germline CDR1 and CDR2: ENHRY and SYGVKD.

The chain joins TRBV19 to TRBJ1-1; perhaps TRBD1 as D (6 bases). The CDR3 has 14 residues. V was shortened by 6 bases and J by 10 bases, with 21 bases between the two germline ends. The germline gives CDR1 LNHDA, CDR2 SQIVND (reference sequence). The CDR3 DNA reads as TGTGCCAGTAGCCCGGGACACCTTACCCCTGGAGCTTTCTTT. Translated: CASSPGHLTPGAFF. Drawing the rest from reference TRBV19 and TRBJ1-1, the complete variable domain is DGGITQSPKYLFRKEGQNVTLSCEQNLNHDAMYWYRQDPGQGLRLIYYSQIVNDFQKGDIAEGYSVSREKKESFPLTVTSAQKNPTAFYLCASSPGHLTPGAFFGQGTRLTVV.

The chain links TRBV24-1 to TRBJ2-1; D is undetermined. The V gene's germline CDR1 is KGHDR and CDR2 SFDVKD. V lost 4 bases, J lost 1 base, and 4 bases lay in between. The length of the CDR3 is 13 residues. Here the CDR3 reads CATSDSSYNEQFF. The CDR3 nucleotides are TGTGCCACCAGTGACTCATCCTACAATGAGCAGTTCTTC.

The V call is TRBV7-3, the J call TRBJ2-2; a possible D gene is TRBD2 (6 bases). Germline V gene lookup returns CDR1 SGHTA and CDR2 FQGTGA. Trimming pared 1 base from V and 5 bases from J, leaving 11 bases between. CDR3 length equals 15 residues. The CDR3, as DNA: TGTGCCAGCAGCTTAAGAACTGGAGGGACCGGGGAGCTGTTTTTT. This encodes CASSLRTGGTGELFF.

A few counts support this clonotype. The chain carries TRBV19 and TRBJ1-3; D unclear. The V gene's germline CDR1 is LNHDA and CDR2 SQIVND (reference sequence). The V and J ends lost 5 bases and 0 bases respectively, with 11 bases between them. The CDR3 sequence is 15 residues long. CDR3 nucleotide sequence: TGTGCCAGTAGTGAGGGTCCCCTCTCTGGAAACACCATATATTTT. This translates into CASSEGPLSGNTIYF.

The V and J genes are TRBV10-1 and TRBJ1-6, with 12 bases aligning to TRBD1. The germline CDR1 and CDR2 sequences are WNHNN and SYGVQD (reference sequence). The CDR3 loop spans 16 amino acids. Trimming at V came to 2 bases and at J to 9 bases, leaving 5 bases not matched to a gene. CDR3 coding DNA: TGCGCCAGCAGTGAGCCGGGACAGGGGGCGGCTTCACCCCTCCACTTT. Protein product: CASSEPGQGAASPLHF.

This clonotype was picked up many times. The chain has TRBV7-8 and TRBJ2-3; 12 bases are shared with TRBD2. The CDR3 is 15 amino acids. Germline-derived CDR1 and CDR2 are SGHVS and FQNEAQ. The V gene end was trimmed by 5 bases and the J gene end by 10 bases; junction bases not matched to a gene: 10. The chain's CDR3 is CASSQLAGGHRPQYF. The DNA of the CDR3 is TGTGCCAGCAGCCAACTAGCGGGGGGCCATAGGCCGCAGTATTTT.

The sample holds a few counts of this clonotype. The chain links TRBV20-1 to TRBJ2-1; the D gene is possibly TRBD2 (6 bases). The CDR3 length is 12 residues. The V and J ends lost 6 bases and 5 bases respectively, with 11 bases between them. Germline CDR1 is DFQATT and CDR2 is SNEGSKA (reference sequence). The CDR3 nucleotides are TGCAGTGCCAGTATAGCGGACAATGAGCAGTTCTTC. Amino acid sequence: CSASIADNEQFF.

With respect to this clonotype: This may come from a read error, since a much larger clone is one base off. This chain links TRBV11-2 with TRBJ1-2; weak D call: TRBD1 (6 bases). This CDR3 has 15 residues. V was shortened by 1 base and J by 4 bases, with 13 bases between the two germline ends. Germline assignment: CDR1 SGHAT and CDR2 FQNNGV. The CDR3 reads CASSLVATGAYGYTF. The CDR3 region has the DNA TGTGCCAGCAGCTTAGTGGCGACAGGCGCCTATGGCTACACCTTC.